The 13 T cell receptor beta chains reported below all come from one sample, sequenced in a study of CD8 T cells in ankylosing spondylitis. One entry per CDR3 protein results from TCRdb running MiXCR on the 5' RACE reads. The sample has roughly 150,000 distinct CDR3 sequences, just over 9.5% seen once. Sample: blood, either unsorted or a sorted T cell fraction (not recorded which). The receptors were gathered from a female donor with ankylosing spondylitis or in good health (not recorded which).

This clonotype was seen many times. The chain carries TRBV12-3 or TRBV12-4 and TRBJ2-7; D gene uncertain. V was pared by 3 bases and J by 5 bases, with 8 bases between. The CDR3 sequence is 12 residues long. The CDR3 loop is CASSLTLDEQYF. The DNA of the CDR3 is TGTGCCAGCAGTTTGACTCTGGACGAGCAGTACTTC.

The J gene is TRBJ2-1, the V gene TRBV6-5, with D unresolved. Germline loops: CDR1 MNHEY, CDR2 SVGAGI. The CDR3 is 13 residues long. Trimming pared 0 bases from V and 7 bases from J, leaving 7 bases between. The chain's CDR3 is CASSYSKINEQFF. The CDR3, as DNA: TGTGCCAGCAGTTACTCCAAGATAAATGAGCAGTTCTTC.

There are a few counts of this clonotype. The chain couples TRBV12-3 or TRBV12-4 to TRBJ1-1; D gene ambiguous. V was trimmed by 8 bases and J by 5 bases, leaving 12 bases between them. This CDR3 spans 12 amino acids. CDR3 in amino acids: CASVAGTTEAFF. CDR3 coding DNA: TGTGCCAGCGTTGCAGGTACAACTGAAGCTTTCTTT.

The rearrangement joins TRBV7-9 to TRBJ2-3; no definite D call. Germline CDR1 is SEHNR and CDR2 is FQNEAQ (reference sequence). Trimming pared 1 base from V and 2 bases from J, leaving 7 bases between. This CDR3 region has 14 residues. The CDR3 DNA reads as TGTGCCAGCAGCTTAGTAGACAACACAGATACGCAGTATTTT. Protein: CASSLVDNTDTQYF.

The chain couples TRBV20-1 to TRBJ2-1; 13 bases line up with TRBD2. After removal of 6 bases from V and 8 bases from J, the junction contained 7 bases not matched to a gene. Looked up from germline, CDR1 is DFQATT and CDR2 is SNEGSKA (reference sequence). The CDR3 sequence is 14 residues long. As DNA, the CDR3 is TGCAGTGCGAAAGGACTAGCGGGAGTGTATGAGCAGTTCTTC. Its translation: CSAKGLAGVYEQFF.

The chain has TRBV5-1 and TRBJ2-3, with 8 positions matching TRBD1. The junction had 15 bases not matched to a gene; V was cut back by 4 bases and J by 5 bases. This CDR3 spans 17 amino acids. The germline V gene encodes CDR1 SGHRS and CDR2 YFSETQ. CDR3 sequence: CASSVGLRGQAIDTQYF. CDR3 nucleotides: TGCGCCAGCAGCGTGGGCCTGAGGGGACAGGCAATAGATACGCAGTATTTT.

The genes are TRBV7-9 and TRBJ2-7, with D tentatively TRBD2 (6 bases). Trimming removed 5 bases from V and 6 bases from J, with 14 bases in between. This CDR3 has 13 amino acids. CDR1 and CDR2 from the germline V gene are SEHNR and FQNEAQ (reference sequence). CDR3 sequence: CASSPSDVREQYF. The CDR3 DNA reads as TGTGCCAGCAGCCCTAGCGACGTGCGCGAGCAGTACTTC.

This clonotype showed up many times. The chain is built from TRBV12-3 or TRBV12-4 and TRBJ2-1, with unresolved D. The CDR3 is 16 amino acids. Trimming pared 0 bases from V and 6 bases from J, leaving 15 bases between. CDR3 sequence: CASSLATTWLGNEQFF. The CDR3 nucleotides are TGTGCCAGCAGTTTAGCGACCACCTGGCTTGGCAATGAGCAGTTCTTC.

The chain is built from TRBV9 and TRBJ2-1; the D is unclear. There are 12 residues in the CDR3. Germline CDR1 is SGDLS and CDR2 is YYNGEE. The V gene lost 0 bases and the J gene lost 7 bases, with 5 bases spanning the gap. CDR3 DNA sequence: TGTGCCAGCAGCGTAGTGGCGAATGAGCAGTTCTTC. Translated: CASSVVANEQFF.

The rearrangement links TRBV30 to TRBJ2-7; D gene uncertain. The CDR3 extends over 13 amino acids. Trimming took off 0 bases at V and 1 base at J, with 7 bases between the two ends. Per germline, CDR1 GTSNPN and CDR2 SVGIG (reference sequence). The CDR3 is CAWSVYSSYEQYF. The CDR3 DNA reads as TGTGCCTGGAGTGTTTACAGTTCCTACGAGCAGTACTTC. Combining the CDR3 with reference TRBV30 and TRBJ2-7 gives the whole variable domain SQTIHQWPATLVQPVGSPLSLECTVEGTSNPNLYWYRQAAGRGLQLLFYSVGIGQISSEVPQNLSASRPQDRQFILSSKKLLLSDSGFYLCAWSVYSSYEQYFGPGTRLTVT.

V and J are TRBV30 and TRBJ2-1, with D possibly being TRBD1 (5 bases). The germline CDR1 and CDR2 sequences are GTSNPN and SVGIG (reference sequence). Trimming removed 2 bases from V and 0 bases from J, with 11 bases in between. The CDR3 sequence is 15 residues long. As DNA, the CDR3 is TGTGCCTGGAGTAATGGGGCATTCTCCTACAATGAGCAGTTCTTC. Translation: CAWSNGAFSYNEQFF. Based on the CDR3 plus reference TRBV30 and TRBJ2-1, the full variable domain is SQTIHQWPATLVQPVGSPLSLECTVEGTSNPNLYWYRQAAGRGLQLLFYSVGIGQISSEVPQNLSASRPQDRQFILSSKKLLLSDSGFYLCAWSNGAFSYNEQFFGPGTRLTVL.

The table lists this clonotype with a few counts. V and J are TRBV4-3 and TRBJ2-7; TRBD2 matches 8 bases. Germline trimming cut 9 bases from V and 0 bases from J; bases unmatched to any gene: 7. CDR3 length: 14 residues. CDR1 is LGHNA, CDR2 YSLEER, per germline. The CDR3 DNA sequence: TGCGCCAGTCTCACCGGGACTAGCTCCTACGAGCAGTACTTC. It translates to CASLTGTSSYEQYF.

This chain uses TRBV7-9 with TRBJ2-5; 8 positions match TRBD2. V lost 5 bases, J lost 2 bases, and 10 bases stayed unmatched. The CDR3 sequence is 16 residues long. Germline-derived CDR1 and CDR2 are SEHNR and FQNEAQ (reference sequence). The CDR3 region is CASSPEGLERQETQYF. Here the CDR3 DNA reads TGTGCCAGCAGCCCCGAGGGACTAGAACGGCAAGAGACCCAGTACTTC.